One TCR beta chain is described in this entry. The antigen is unknown. This CDR3 contains 14 residues. CDR1 SGHAT and CDR2 FQNNGV come from the germline V gene. V was pared by 3 bases and J by 6 bases, with 7 bases of the junction left unmatched. The controls, all healthy donors, were matched for age and sex. Isolation of CD8+ and CD4+ T cells was performed negatively, whereas enrichment of TEMRA cells was done by FACS. The RNA, about 0.5 to 1 ug, was put through reverse transcription using random hexamers. TCR beta CDR3 was amplified by immunoSEQ multiplex PCR. This amplification extended across 54 Vbeta and 13 Jbeta segments. TCRdb reanalysed the immunoSEQ multiplex PCR reads using MiXCR and keeps one entry per CDR3 protein. The sample lists about 160,000 distinct CDR3 sequences, around 92% occurring once. This sample is part of a study of CD8 T cells in Susac syndrome. Study-wide results and caveats: The study recognized that the number of individuals in its TCR sequencing and HLA analysis was relatively small.

This receptor was taken from a human donor in good health. The chain carries TRBV11-2 and TRBJ1-1; the match to TRBD1 covers 7 bases. Sequenced input: CD4+ T cells from PBMCs. The chain's CDR3 is CASSLNRGYAEAFF. CDR3 bases: TGTGCCAGCAGCTTGAACAGGGGATACGCTGAAGCTTTCTTT.